What follows are 17 T cell receptor beta chains derived from one specimen sequenced in a study of human T cells and chemical hapten exposure (dated by TCRdb to the early 2020s). Unfractionated whole blood was collected in Tempus Blood RNA tubes, and total RNA was extracted from that blood. Library preparation was by 5' RACE. Sequencing took place on an Illumina MiSeq. TCRdb redid the processing of the public reads, applying fastp at Q25 and MiXCR, and retained in-frame beta chains. Records with the same CDR3 protein are collapsed into one entry carrying the most frequent genes and DNA. Present in this sample are some 150,000 distinct CDR3 sequences, roughly 4% of which were seen just once. The biggest ten clones account for over 1.1% of the sample. The source of these receptors is a female donor in good health.

This clonotype was seen repeatedly, ten times or more. The chain joins TRBV4-3 to TRBJ1-1; D is perhaps TRBD1 (5 bases). The CDR3 spans 13 residues. The V end lost 5 bases, the J end lost 7 bases, and 14 bases lay between the germline ends. Per germline, CDR1 LGHNA and CDR2 YSLEER. The CDR3 nucleotides read TGCGCCAGCAGCTTATCCCGGACAATTGAAGCTTTCTTT. This gives the protein CASSLSRTIEAFF.

Many counts were recorded for this clonotype. The chain has TRBV6-2 or TRBV6-3 and TRBJ1-6, with D possibly being TRBD1 (6 bases). In germline, CDR1 is MNHEY, CDR2 SVGEGT. The CDR3 totals 14 residues. V gave up 2 bases and J gave up 9 bases, with 11 bases separating them. The CDR3 here is CASSYRADSSPLHF. DNA of the CDR3: TGTGCCAGCAGTTACCGGGCGGACAGTTCACCCCTCCACTTT.

To note about this clonotype: A much larger clonotype is one base distant, so this may be a read error. CDR3 sequence (DNA): TGCAGTGCTAGAGCCCTATTAGCGGGGGGACCAAAGGAGCAGTTCTTC. Encoded protein: CSARALLAGGPKEQFF. The V and J genes are TRBV20-1 and TRBJ2-1, with 10 bases lining up with TRBD2. V lost 1 base to trimming and J lost 10 bases; unmatched junction nucleotides: 13. The CDR3 length is 16 residues. Germline V gives CDR1 DFQATT, CDR2 SNEGSKA (reference sequence).

The V and J genes are TRBV7-3 and TRBJ2-1; TRBD2 matches 7 bases. V lost 5 bases, J lost 5 bases, and 3 bases stayed unmatched. The CDR3 is 13 amino acids. Germline CDR1 reads SGHTA; CDR2 reads FQGTGA. The CDR3 nucleotides are TGTGCCAGCAGCGGGGGAGGGGACAATGAGCAGTTCTTC. This gives the protein CASSGGGDNEQFF. Together with reference TRBV7-3 and TRBJ2-1, the CDR3 gives the full variable domain: GAGVSQTPSNKVTEKGKYVELRCDPISGHTALYWYRQSLGQGPEFLIYFQGTGAADDSGLPNDRFFAVRPEGSVSTLKIQRTERGDSAVYLCASSGGGDNEQFFGPGTRLTVL.

In this sample, this clonotype turned up many times. V is TRBV9 and J is TRBJ1-1, with a weak D call TRBD1 (6 bases). V lost 0 bases and J 4 bases, leaving 13 bases between the germline ends. The length of the CDR3 is 15 residues. Per the germline V gene, CDR1 is SGDLS and CDR2 is YYNGEE. DNA of the CDR3: TGTGCCAGCAGCGTAGCTTCCGGGGGCGGCACTGAAGCTTTCTTT. This codes for CASSVASGGGTEAFF.

On this clonotype itself: Possible read error: a much larger clone is one base away. This CDR3 reads CASGPRQGQYEQYF. The DNA for the CDR3 is TGTGCCAGCGGCCCCCGCCAGGGCCAATACGAGCAGTACTTC. The chain couples TRBV9 to TRBJ2-7, with D perhaps matching TRBD1 (5 bases). The V end lost 7 bases, the J end lost 4 bases, and 18 bases lay between the germline ends. The CDR3 is 14 residues long. The germline gives CDR1 SGDLS, CDR2 YYNGEE.

This clonotype was counted many times. The chain recombines TRBV29-1 with TRBJ2-2; D unresolved. The CDR3 is 14 amino acids. Germline CDR1 reads SQVTM; CDR2 reads ANQGSEA. V gave up 5 bases and J gave up 4 bases, with 14 bases separating them. CDR3 in amino acids: CSVKGIGRTGELFF. CDR3 nucleotides: TGCAGCGTTAAAGGTATTGGGCGCACCGGGGAGCTGTTTTTT.

This clonotype has at least ten counts. With a much larger clone just one base away, this may be a read error. J is TRBJ1-1 and V is TRBV7-2; D unclear. The CDR3 runs to 13 residues. V was trimmed by 1 base and J by 4 bases, leaving 7 bases between them. CDR1 SGHTA and CDR2 FQGNSA come from the germline V gene. For the CDR3, the DNA is TGTGCCAGCAGCTTAGGGTTTACCACTGAAGCTTTCTTT. Translating gives CASSLGFTTEAFF.

This clonotype was detected many times. V and J are TRBV7-2 and TRBJ1-2, with 7 bases matching TRBD1. V gave up 2 bases and J gave up 14 bases; unmatched junction bases: 11. The CDR3 is made up of 13 amino acids. Germline lookup yields CDR1 SGHTA and CDR2 FQGNSA. The CDR3 DNA follows: TGTGCCAGCAGCTTACAAAACAGGGGCCTTTTGACCTTC. This encodes CASSLQNRGLLTF.

This chain links TRBV6-5 with TRBJ2-1; D assignment may be TRBD1 or TRBD2 (6 bases each). The germline CDR1 and CDR2 sequences are MNHEY and SVGAGI. The CDR3 is 16 residues long. Trimming cost V 0 bases and J 10 bases, with 19 bases left between them. CDR3 DNA: TGTGCCAGCAGTTACTCGTCCGGGGGCGCGTCCGTAGAGCAGTTCTTC. Translated, it gives CASSYSSGGASVEQFF.

V and J are TRBV3-1 and TRBJ2-3; D may be TRBD2 (6 bases). CDR1 and CDR2 from the germline V gene are LGHDT and YNNKEL (reference sequence). The CDR3 totals 15 residues. V shed 4 bases and J shed 1 base, with 12 bases lying between them. The CDR3 spells CASSPGTLRTDTQYF. The CDR3 DNA sequence: TGTGCCAGCAGCCCGGGGACTTTGCGCACAGATACGCAGTATTTT.

There are many counts of this clonotype. CDR3 in DNA: TGTGCCAGCAGTGTAGACAGGGGCTGGATTAGTGAGCAGTTCTTC. Translating gives CASSVDRGWISEQFF. The chain joins TRBV2 to TRBJ2-1, with 8 positions matching TRBD1. The V and J ends lost 4 bases and 9 bases, in that order; junction bases with no gene match: 11. CDR1 and CDR2 from the germline V gene are SNHLY and FYNNEI. CDR3 length equals 15 residues. The full variable domain, completed using reference TRBV2 and TRBJ2-1, is EPEVTQTPSHQVTQMGQEVILRCVPISNHLYFYWYRQILGQKVEFLVSFYNNEISEKSEIFDDQFSVERPDGSNFTLKIRSTKLEDSAMYFCASSVDRGWISEQFFGPGTRLTVL.

This clonotype occurred many times. The chain joins TRBV11-2 to TRBJ1-2; a weak D match, TRBD1 (5 bases). This CDR3 has 17 amino acids. Germline V gene data show CDR1 as SGHAT and CDR2 as FQNNGV. The V end was cut by 5 bases, the J end by 4 bases, with 23 bases between. The DNA for the CDR3 is TGTGCCAGCAGCCCTGCTCCAGGGACGGCCCTCTTCTATGGCTACACCTTC. Its translation is CASSPAPGTALFYGYTF.

The table lists this clonotype with many counts. The rearrangement links TRBV27 to TRBJ2-2; a weak D match, TRBD1 (5 bases). Germline V gene sequence: CDR1 MNHEY, CDR2 SMNVEV (reference sequence). The CDR3 length is 12 residues. The V end was cut by 6 bases, the J end by 8 bases, with 10 bases between. The CDR3 is CASRTGGGELFF. In DNA form, the CDR3 reads TGTGCCAGCAGAACAGGTGGTGGGGAGCTGTTTTTT.

There are many counts of this clonotype. The chain joins TRBV29-1 to TRBJ2-7; tentatively, D is TRBD2 (6 bases). V shed 3 bases and J shed 0 bases, with 15 bases lying between them. This CDR3 is built from 15 residues. CDR1 SQVTM and CDR2 ANQGSEA come from the germline V gene. The CDR3 bases are TGCAGCGTTGAGTTATACCCCGGGGGCTCCTACGAGCAGTACTTC. Encoded protein: CSVELYPGGSYEQYF.

This clonotype was seen many times. This sequence joins TRBV12-3 or TRBV12-4 and TRBJ2-1, with 9 bases identical to TRBD2. The trim removed 0 bases at V and 2 bases at J, leaving 2 bases unmatched. The CDR3 covers 16 residues. This chain's CDR3 is CASSLARGGPYNEQFF. CDR3 DNA: TGTGCCAGCAGTTTAGCGCGGGGGGGGCCCTACAATGAGCAGTTCTTC.

This clonotype was detected ten times or more. J is TRBJ2-3 and V is TRBV28; unclear D gene. V lost 6 bases and J 0 bases, leaving 7 bases between the germline ends. The CDR3 loop spans 13 amino acids. Germline loops: CDR1 MDHEN, CDR2 SYDVKM. The DNA of the CDR3 is TGTGCCAGCAGCCGAGCTAGCACAGATACGCAGTATTTT. This translates into CASSRASTDTQYF.